The present TCR beta chain was sequenced within a study of beta chain features in type 1 diabetes. About the study: Age, gender and cell yields were alike across patients and healthy donors.

Points from the study as a whole: Reduced insertions and increased deletions marked VDJ junctions in type 1 diabetes patients. The naive, central memory and Treg TCRB repertoires showed an apparent similarity that was greater among patients than among healthy donors. TCRB CDR3 length was moderately but significantly reduced in all four CD4+ subsets of Type 1 diabetes patients.

Every bit of the isolated RNA underwent reverse transcription, so sequencing read expressed TCRB transcripts. The average output of naive, central memory and regulatory T cell samples was approximately 3.7 million reads. Some clones are missing from TCRdb's copy, which holds only in-frame ones; the method was immunoSEQ multiplex PCR. Of 500,000 to 800,000 clones listed, around 12% are singletons. As regards this clone: The antigen is unknown.

The germline gives CDR1 SQVTM, CDR2 ANQGSEA. The CDR3 has 12 amino acids. V lost 0 bases to trimming and J lost 5 bases, with 4 bases between them. Material for sequencing was naive CD4+ T cells from blood. The chain joins TRBV29-1 to TRBJ2-2; D is unresolved. The clonotype originates from a man aged 25-45 years with type 1 diabetes. CDR3 in amino acids: CSVEESTGELFF. CDR3 coding DNA: TGCAGCGTTGAAGAGTCTACCGGGGAGCTGTTTTTT.